The 24 T cell receptor beta chains given below trace back to one sample, sequenced in a study of shared clonotypes between healthy human individuals. The repertoire was sequenced with immunoSEQ multiplex PCR; TCRdb's copy has only in-frame clones and lacks some. The profile shows around 720,000 clones, 60% to 75% of them singletons. Sample: memory CD4+ T cells sorted from blood. The subset denotes: CD45RA-negative fraction. The origin of the receptors is a woman aged 25 to 45 in good health.

The rearrangement uses TRBV9 and TRBJ1-4, with D possibly matching TRBD1 (5 bases). The CDR3 has 15 amino acids. V shed 7 bases and J shed 0 bases, with 13 bases lying between them. Germline CDR1 SGDLS, CDR2 YYNGEE. The CDR3 spells CASGVGLATNEKLFF. Written as DNA, the CDR3 is TGTGCCAGCGGGGTGGGGCTTGCAACTAATGAAAAACTGTTTTTT.

This clone was detected only once. The chain has TRBV29-1 and TRBJ2-5, with D perhaps being TRBD1 or TRBD2 (5 bases each). The J call may be in error: the DNA end matches TRBJ2-7 better. This CDR3 region has 17 residues. The germline gives CDR1 SQVTM, CDR2 ANQGSEA. The CDR3 DNA is TGCAGCGTCAGTCGCACCAAGAGGGACGAAGGGTCCTACGAGCAGTACTTC. It codes for CSVSRTKRDEGSYEQYF.

The chain joins TRBV11-2 to TRBJ2-3; 9 nucleotides agree with TRBD2. Germline values: CDR1 SGHAT, CDR2 FQNNGV. The CDR3 is 16 residues long. After removal of 8 bases from V and 1 base from J, the junction contained 10 bases not matched to a gene. The CDR3 reads CASVSNSGSGTDTQYF. The CDR3 region has the DNA TGTGCCAGCGTCAGCAATAGCGGGAGTGGCACAGATACGCAGTATTTT.

This clone occurred a few times. V gene TRBV5-1 combines with J gene TRBJ2-7; D is unclear. V gave up 5 bases and J gave up 7 bases, with 13 bases separating them. The CDR3 contains 12 residues. The germline V gene has CDR1 SGHRS and CDR2 YFSETQ. CDR3 loop: CASSLRVGEQYF. The CDR3 DNA reads TGCGCCAGCAGTTTAAGGGTCGGAGAGCAGTACTTC.

The chain carries TRBV7-9 and TRBJ2-5; TRBD2 agrees at 7 bases. The CDR3 is 14 residues long. The ends lost 4 bases at V and 3 bases at J; junction bases unmatched: 5. Germline CDR1 is SEHNR and CDR2 is FQNEAQ (reference sequence). The CDR3 reads CASSSGGGKETQYF. The CDR3 DNA reads as TGTGCCAGCAGCTCGGGGGGTGGCAAAGAGACCCAGTACTTC.

This clone has a count of ten or more. The genes are TRBV28 and TRBJ1-5; D is perhaps TRBD1 (6 bases). Germline lookup yields CDR1 MDHEN and CDR2 SYDVKM. The V gene lost 2 bases and the J gene lost 0 bases, with 23 bases spanning the gap. The CDR3 spans 20 residues. The CDR3 DNA sequence: TGTGCCAGCAGTTTACTACTTCTTGTACAGGGAGGGGATAGCAATCAGCCCCAGCATTTT. Translating gives CASSLLLLVQGGDSNQPQHF.

In DNA form, the CDR3 reads TGTGCCATCAGTGTAGGTGAGGGACAGGCCAAAGGCTACACCTTC. This gives the protein CAISVGEGQAKGYTF. J is TRBJ1-2 and V is TRBV10-3, with 8 bases lining up with TRBD1. The CDR3 totals 15 residues. From germline, CDR1 is ENHRY and CDR2 SYGVKD. The junction had 12 bases not matched to a gene; V was cut back by 4 bases and J by 8 bases.

The V gene is TRBV28, the J gene TRBJ2-7; weak D call: TRBD2 (6 bases). Trimming pared 10 bases from V and 2 bases from J, leaving 21 bases between. CDR1 MDHEN and CDR2 SYDVKM come from the germline V gene. The CDR3 is 15 amino acids. CDR3 amino acids: CATLPPEGKAYEQYF. The CDR3 nucleotides are TGTGCCACCCTGCCTCCGGAGGGTAAGGCCTACGAGCAGTACTTC. The entire variable domain, with the rest obtained from reference TRBV28 and TRBJ2-7, is as follows: DVKVTQSSRYLVKRTGEKVFLECVQDMDHENMFWYRQDPGLGLRLIYFSYDVKMKEKGDIPEGYSVSREKKERFSLILESASTNQTSMYLCATLPPEGKAYEQYFGPGTRLTVT.

The rearrangement links TRBV28 to TRBJ2-7, with 9 bases lining up with TRBD2. This CDR3 is 15 amino acids long. Germline CDR1 is MDHEN and CDR2 is SYDVKM. Trimming cost V 5 bases and J 5 bases; bases outside gene matches: 10. The CDR3 DNA reads TGTGCCAGCAGTGAGAGTAGCGGGAGTGGTGACGAGCAGTACTTC. This codes for CASSESSGSGDEQYF. Using reference TRBV28 and TRBJ2-7 for the parts outside the CDR3, the full variable domain is DVKVTQSSRYLVKRTGEKVFLECVQDMDHENMFWYRQDPGLGLRLIYFSYDVKMKEKGDIPEGYSVSREKKERFSLILESASTNQTSMYLCASSESSGSGDEQYFGPGTRLTVT.

CDR3 in DNA: TGCAGCGTTGCGGGGCCTGGAAACACCATATATTTT. Its translation: CSVAGPGNTIYF. The rearrangement uses TRBV29-1 and TRBJ1-3; D might be TRBD1 (5 bases). CDR1 is SQVTM and CDR2 is ANQGSEA in the germline V gene. Trimming cost V 4 bases and J 2 bases, with 6 bases left between them. The CDR3 is 12 residues long.

This chain uses TRBV28 with TRBJ1-1; perhaps TRBD1 as D (5 bases). The germline V gene encodes CDR1 MDHEN and CDR2 SYDVKM. V lost 3 bases and J lost 0, with 8 bases in between. The CDR3 runs to 14 residues. CDR3 protein: CASSLLGVNTEAFF. The CDR3 DNA reads TGTGCCAGCAGTTTGTTAGGGGTGAACACTGAAGCTTTCTTT. Based on the CDR3 plus reference TRBV28 and TRBJ1-1, the full variable domain is DVKVTQSSRYLVKRTGEKVFLECVQDMDHENMFWYRQDPGLGLRLIYFSYDVKMKEKGDIPEGYSVSREKKERFSLILESASTNQTSMYLCASSLLGVNTEAFFGQGTRLTVV.

The chain recombines TRBV6-1 with TRBJ1-2, with TRBD1 matching over 7 bases. J was trimmed by 0 bases and V by 4 bases; bases with no gene match: 5. CDR3 size: 15 residues. Germline V gene lookup returns CDR1 MNHNS and CDR2 SASEGT. The chain's CDR3 is CASSATGDANYGYTF. The CDR3 nucleotides read TGTGCCAGCAGTGCAACAGGGGACGCTAACTATGGCTACACCTTC.

A few counts support this clone. This sequence joins TRBV30 and TRBJ1-2; tentatively, D is TRBD1 (6 bases). The CDR3 loop spans 16 amino acids. V dropped 3 bases and J dropped 4 bases, with 21 bases sitting between them. In germline, CDR1 is GTSNPN, CDR2 SVGIG (reference sequence). This CDR3 is CAWRPPGADWGYGYTF. CDR3 coding DNA: TGTGCCTGGAGGCCCCCAGGGGCAGACTGGGGCTATGGCTACACCTTC.

The V gene is TRBV27, the J gene TRBJ2-3, with TRBD2 identical over 7 bases. V lost 6 bases to trimming and J lost 3 bases; unmatched junction nucleotides: 3. The germline V gene encodes CDR1 MNHEY and CDR2 SMNVEV (reference sequence). The CDR3 sequence is 13 residues long. The CDR3, as DNA: TGTGCCAGCAGAACGCGGGGGACAGATACGCAGTATTTT. Its translation is CASRTRGTDTQYF.

This sequence joins TRBV28 and TRBJ2-3; 11 bases line up with TRBD2. The ends lost 3 bases at V and 1 base at J; junction bases unmatched: 3. The CDR3 is made up of 16 amino acids. Germline lookup yields CDR1 MDHEN and CDR2 SYDVKM. Here the CDR3 DNA reads TGTGCCAGCAGTTTTCAACTAGCGGGAGGCACAGATACGCAGTATTTT. Translating gives CASSFQLAGGTDTQYF.

The chain has TRBV5-1 and TRBJ2-7; TRBD1 matches at 7 bases. Germline CDR1 reads SGHRS; CDR2 reads YFSETQ. The junction had 10 bases not matched to a gene; V was cut back by 4 bases and J by 6 bases. This CDR3 is 14 amino acids long. This CDR3 is CASSPDREMGEQYF. CDR3 coding DNA: TGCGCCAGCAGCCCAGACAGGGAAATGGGCGAGCAGTACTTC.

J is TRBJ2-7 and V is TRBV2; 7 positions agree with TRBD1. Germline lookup yields CDR1 SNHLY and CDR2 FYNNEI. The ends lost 5 bases at V and 0 bases at J; junction bases unmatched: 1. There are 13 residues in the CDR3. The DNA of the CDR3 is TGTGCCAGCAGTAGACAGGGCTCCTACGAGCAGTACTTC. Residues: CASSRQGSYEQYF.

This clone was observed a few times. J is TRBJ2-3 and V is TRBV25-1, with TRBD2 matching 7 bases. With 5 bases clipped from V and 0 bases from J, the junction kept 5 bases outside the gene matches. Germline CDR1 MGHDK, CDR2 SYGVNS. The CDR3 is 15 amino acids. In DNA, the CDR3 is TGTGCCAGCAGTAATCTAGCGGCTAGCACAGATACGCAGTATTTT. This encodes CASSNLAASTDTQYF.

The chain combines TRBV19 with TRBJ1-5; D gene unclear. The V gene's germline CDR1 is LNHDA and CDR2 SQIVND (reference sequence). The CDR3 length is 13 residues. V dropped 5 bases and J dropped 6 bases, with 11 bases sitting between them. The CDR3 is CASSAQDGQPQHF. The CDR3 coding sequence is TGTGCCAGTAGTGCCCAAGATGGTCAGCCCCAGCATTTT.

The chain joins TRBV15 to TRBJ1-2; 7 bases agree with TRBD1. This CDR3 region has 15 residues. CDR1 LNHNV and CDR2 YYDKDF come from the germline V gene (reference sequence). V was clipped by 1 base and J by 0 bases; unmatched bases: 2. CDR3 nucleotides: TGTGCCACCAGCAGAGGGACAGGACCTAACTATGGCTACACCTTC. Translating gives CATSRGTGPNYGYTF.

The chain links TRBV15 to TRBJ2-3, with 11 bases matching TRBD2. The CDR3 is made up of 18 amino acids. Germline assignment: CDR1 LNHNV and CDR2 YYDKDF (reference sequence). The V and J ends lost 1 base and 5 bases, in that order; junction bases with no gene match: 11. DNA of the CDR3: TGTGCCACCAGCAGAGTGGCGAGTAGCGGGAGGGCCGGAGATACGCAGTATTTT. Protein: CATSRVASSGRAGDTQYF. Combining the CDR3 with reference TRBV15 and TRBJ2-3 gives the whole variable domain DAMVIQNPRYQVTQFGKPVTLSCSQTLNHNVMYWYQQKSSQAPKLLFHYYDKDFNNEADTPDNFQSRRPNTSFCFLDIRSPGLGDTAMYLCATSRVASSGRAGDTQYFGPGTRLTVL.

There are many counts of this clone. V gene TRBV6-5 combines with J gene TRBJ2-1; TRBD1 matches 7 bases. The CDR3 is 15 residues long. J lost 3 bases, V lost 2 bases, and 4 bases had no gene match. Germline V gene lookup returns CDR1 MNHEY and CDR2 SVGAGI. CDR3 sequence reads: CASSYRDSDYNEQFF. The CDR3 coding sequence is TGTGCCAGCAGTTACCGGGACAGTGACTACAATGAGCAGTTCTTC.

This chain uses TRBV6-5 with TRBJ1-5; 8 bases fit TRBD1. The CDR3 is 16 residues long. Germline V CDR1 and CDR2: MNHEY, SVGAGI. With 2 bases clipped from V and 5 bases from J, the junction kept 8 bases outside the gene matches. Written as DNA, the CDR3 is TGTGCCAGCAGTTACACTTGGACAGGGTCGGATCAGCCCCAGCATTTT. Translation: CASSYTWTGSDQPQHF.

The J gene is TRBJ1-1, the V gene TRBV7-9, with D unclear. The CDR3 spans 13 residues. Germline CDR1 and CDR2: SEHNR and FQNEAQ (reference sequence). Trimming took 5 bases from V and 11 from J, leaving 18 bases between them. The CDR3 sequence is CASSQNAGGFAFF. CDR3 bases: TGTGCCAGCAGCCAAAATGCGGGTGGTTTCGCTTTCTTT.